Following are 25 T cell receptor beta chains from one sample sequenced in a study of OX40 agonist ivuxolimab in advanced cancers. Assay: immunoSEQ multiplex PCR; the TCRdb copy retains only in-frame clones and omits some. The sample shows roughly 50,000 clones, around nine tenths of them seen only once. Source: CD4+ or CD8+ T cells sorted from blood, taken in a trial of the OX40 agonist ivuxolimab. The receptors come from an adult with an advanced solid tumor such as melanoma, head and neck, liver or kidney cancer.

The chain joins TRBV4-1 to TRBJ2-7; 9 bases match TRBD1. J lost 5 bases, V lost 0 bases, and 8 bases had no gene match. CDR1 MGHRA and CDR2 YSYEKL come from the germline V gene. This CDR3 is built from 16 residues. CDR3 residues: CASSQDRGQGFNEQYF. The CDR3 coding sequence is TGCGCCAGCAGCCAAGATAGGGGACAGGGTTTCAACGAGCAGTACTTC.

This chain links TRBV11-3 with TRBJ2-1, with TRBD2 as a possible D gene (5 bases). V was clipped by 4 bases and J by 9 bases, with 16 bases between them. This CDR3 has 14 amino acids. Per germline, CDR1 SGHNT and CDR2 YENEEA. The CDR3, as DNA: TGTGCCAGCAGCTCCCCTGGGAGTACCCCTGAGCAGTTCTTC. It yields the protein CASSSPGSTPEQFF.

Judged by abundance, this clone is medium-sized (0.01 to 0.1%). The chain recombines TRBV9 with TRBJ2-1, with D perhaps TRBD1 or TRBD2 (7 bases each). This CDR3 contains 16 residues. Germline V CDR1 and CDR2: SGDLS, YYNGEE. Trimming cost V 3 bases and J 9 bases, with 22 bases left between them. The CDR3 DNA reads TGTGCCAGCAGCGCAAAAGCGGGACAGAGGAAGGTTGAGCAGTTCTTC. Translating gives CASSAKAGQRKVEQFF. Full variable domain (rest looked up from reference TRBV9 and TRBJ2-1): DSGVTQTPKHLITATGQRVTLRCSPRSGDLSVYWYQQSLDQGLQFLIQYYNGEERAKGNILERFSAQQFPDLHSELNLSSLELGDSALYFCASSAKAGQRKVEQFFGPGTRLTVL.

The V and J genes are TRBV7-2 and TRBJ2-4; 8 bases are a match to TRBD1. Unmatched junction bases numbered 4, after V lost 4 bases and J lost 8 bases. The CDR3 length is 13 residues. The germline V gene has CDR1 SGHTA and CDR2 FQGNSA. DNA for the CDR3: TGTGCCAGCAGCTCCCTACAGGGGGACATTCAGTACTTC. This gives the protein CASSSLQGDIQYF. The entire variable domain, with the rest obtained from reference TRBV7-2 and TRBJ2-4, is as follows: GAGVSQSPSNKVTEKGKDVELRCDPISGHTALYWYRQSLGQGLEFLIYFQGNSAPDKSGLPSDRFSAERTGGSVSTLTIQRTQQEDSAVYLCASSSLQGDIQYFGAGTRLSVL.

CDR3 in amino acids: CASSRQGPYEQYF. The CDR3 bases are TGTGCCAGTTCGCGACAGGGTCCCTACGAGCAGTACTTC. The rearrangement joins TRBV6-5 to TRBJ2-7; 7 bases align to TRBD1. The CDR3 runs 13 residues. V shed 9 bases and J 2 bases; nucleotides not matched to a gene: 7. Germline CDR1 is MNHEY and CDR2 is SVGAGI.

The V gene is TRBV30, the J gene TRBJ2-7, with D unresolved. This CDR3 spans 11 amino acids. Trimming took 1 base from V and 3 from J, leaving 4 bases between them. Germline V gene lookup returns CDR1 GTSNPN and CDR2 SVGIG (reference sequence). The CDR3 is CAWSALYEQYF. DNA of the CDR3: TGTGCCTGGAGTGCCCTCTACGAGCAGTACTTC.

The CDR3 DNA reads TGTGCCAGCAGCAGATCAAGGGACACTGAAGCTTTCTTT. It codes for CASSRSRDTEAFF. The chain joins TRBV5-4 to TRBJ1-1; D ambiguous. Germline V lookup: CDR1 SGHNT, CDR2 YYREEE (reference sequence). The CDR3 extends over 13 amino acids. V lost 4 bases and J 3 bases, leaving 10 bases between the germline ends.

The rearrangement links TRBV4-1 to TRBJ2-7; D perhaps matches TRBD2 (7 bases). This CDR3 region has 14 residues. V dropped 4 bases and J dropped 4 bases, with 14 bases sitting between them. The germline V gene has CDR1 MGHRA and CDR2 YSYEKL. This CDR3 is CASSPRGGSYEQYF. The CDR3 region has the DNA TGCGCCAGCAGCCCAAGGGGGGGGAGTTACGAGCAGTACTTC.

The chain employs TRBV11-2 and TRBJ2-3; D is unclear. CDR1 SGHAT and CDR2 FQNNGV come from the germline V gene. The V gene lost 4 bases and the J gene lost 4 bases, with 9 bases spanning the gap. This CDR3 is 13 amino acids long. CDR3: CASSSEWSDTQYF. DNA of the CDR3: TGTGCCAGCAGCTCAGAGTGGTCAGATACGCAGTATTTT. The full variable domain, its missing parts supplied by reference TRBV11-2 and TRBJ2-3, is EAGVAQSPRYKIIEKRQSVAFWCNPISGHATLYWYQQILGQGPKLLIQFQNNGVVDDSQLPKDRFSAERLKGVDSTLKIQPAKLEDSAVYLCASSSEWSDTQYFGPGTRLTVL.

The chain combines TRBV10-3 with TRBJ1-6, with D tentatively TRBD1 (6 bases). Trimming shortened V by 5 bases and J by 8 bases, and 13 bases separated the two germline ends. CDR1 and CDR2 from the germline V gene are ENHRY and SYGVKD. The CDR3 spans 14 residues. The DNA for the CDR3 is TGTGCCATCAGTTCCGGGACATATTATTCACCCCTCCACTTT. It translates to CAISSGTYYSPLHF.

The V call is TRBV10-3, the J call TRBJ2-7; D might be TRBD1 (5 bases). V lost 1 base and J 2 bases, leaving 12 bases between the germline ends. This CDR3 has 15 residues. Germline V gives CDR1 ENHRY, CDR2 SYGVKD. The CDR3 DNA follows: TGTGCCATCAGTGAGTTAAAGGGGCCCACCTACGAGCAGTACTTC. Its protein product is CAISELKGPTYEQYF.

The chain is built from TRBV30 and TRBJ2-1; no clear D gene. Per the germline V gene, CDR1 is GTSNPN and CDR2 is SVGIG (reference sequence). V was trimmed by 4 bases and J by 8 bases, leaving 12 bases between them. This CDR3 comprises 12 residues. The CDR3 spells CAWIDLGHEQFF. DNA for the CDR3: TGTGCCTGGATAGACCTAGGACATGAGCAGTTCTTC.

The V and J genes are TRBV13 and TRBJ1-3; no clear D. V was shortened by 0 bases and J by 4 bases, with 7 bases between the two germline ends. This CDR3 comprises 14 residues. The germline V gene has CDR1 PRHDT and CDR2 FYEKMQ (reference sequence). This chain's CDR3 is CASSLGGAGNTIYF. In DNA form, the CDR3 reads TGTGCCAGCAGCTTAGGGGGCGCCGGAAACACCATATATTTT. Variable domain in full (rest from reference TRBV13 and TRBJ1-3): AAGVIQSPRHLIKEKRETATLKCYPIPRHDTVYWYQQGPGQDPQFLISFYEKMQSDKGSIPDRFSAQQFSDYHSELNMSSLELGDSALYFCASSLGGAGNTIYFGEGSWLTVV.

This chain joins TRBV9 and TRBJ2-7; 8 nucleotides align to TRBD1. J gave up 3 bases and V 4 bases, and 9 bases lay outside the gene matches. CDR1 is SGDLS, CDR2 YYNGEE, per germline. The CDR3 has 15 residues. CDR3 sequence reads: CASSIKGQGVYEQYF. In DNA form, the CDR3 reads TGTGCCAGCAGCATAAAAGGACAGGGAGTCTACGAGCAGTACTTC.

This chain connects TRBV15 to TRBJ1-5; D unresolved. Trimming took 1 base from V and 3 from J, leaving 7 bases between them. Looked up from germline, CDR1 is LNHNV and CDR2 is YYDKDF (reference sequence). This CDR3 has 14 amino acids. For the CDR3, the DNA is TGTGCCACCAGCAGAGTGAGCCCCAATCAGCCCCAGCATTTT. It translates to CATSRVSPNQPQHF.

V and J are TRBV6-6 and TRBJ2-7, with 7 bases aligning to TRBD1. Germline-derived CDR1 and CDR2 are MNHNY and SVGAGI (reference sequence). J lost 3 bases, V lost 9 bases, and 2 bases had no gene match. CDR3 length: 11 amino acids. CDR3 sequence reads: CASGDSYEQYF. The CDR3 DNA reads as TGTGCCAGTGGGGACAGCTACGAGCAGTACTTC.

The chain has TRBV9 and TRBJ1-4, with 7 bases identical to TRBD1. Unmatched junction bases numbered 13, after V lost 2 bases and J lost 0 bases. The CDR3 has 19 residues. In germline, CDR1 is SGDLS, CDR2 YYNGEE. The CDR3: CASSVVTGTDSTTNEKLFF. In DNA, the CDR3 is TGTGCCAGCAGCGTCGTCACCGGGACAGACTCTACAACTAATGAAAAACTGTTTTTT.

The sample holds one count of this clone. This chain joins TRBV5-4 and TRBJ2-5; no clear D. This CDR3 has 13 residues. Germline V gene lookup returns CDR1 SGHNT and CDR2 YYREEE (reference sequence). V lost 0 bases and J 3 bases, leaving 6 bases between the germline ends. The CDR3 sequence is CASSLVSEETQYF. The CDR3 bases are TGTGCCAGCAGCTTGGTTAGTGAAGAGACCCAGTACTTC.

The chain links TRBV9 to TRBJ1-1, with TRBD1 as a possible D gene (6 bases). Trimming pared 3 bases from V and 0 bases from J, leaving 18 bases between. The CDR3 totals 17 residues. Germline V lookup: CDR1 SGDLS, CDR2 YYNGEE. CDR3 in DNA: TGTGCCAGCAGCGCCCAACCTCAGGGGATAATGAACACTGAAGCTTTCTTT. As protein: CASSAQPQGIMNTEAFF.

The V and J genes are TRBV14 and TRBJ2-7; D could derive from TRBD1 or TRBD2 (5 bases each). There are 17 residues in the CDR3. Trimming stripped 0 bases from V and 5 bases from J, with 20 bases between. In germline, CDR1 is SGHDN, CDR2 FVKESK. This CDR3 is CASSQDLVETGLHEQYF. The CDR3 nucleotides read TGTGCCAGCAGCCAAGATTTGGTTGAGACGGGGCTTCACGAGCAGTACTTC. Based on the CDR3 plus reference TRBV14 and TRBJ2-7, the full variable domain is EAGVTQFPSHSVIEKGQTVTLRCDPISGHDNLYWYRRVMGKEIKFLLHFVKESKQDESGMPNNRFLAERTGGTYSTLKVQPAELEDSGVYFCASSQDLVETGLHEQYFGPGTRLTVT.

The chain recombines TRBV6-5 with TRBJ2-7; D unclear. The length of the CDR3 is 13 residues. V was shortened by 0 bases and J by 8 bases, with 11 bases between the two germline ends. Germline CDR1 is MNHEY and CDR2 is SVGAGI. In nucleotides, the CDR3 is TGTGCCAGCAGTTACTCGATAAGGGAACAGCAGTACTTC. Translating it yields CASSYSIREQQYF.

The chain uses TRBV30 and TRBJ2-1; TRBD1 or TRBD2 may be the D gene (5 bases each). Between the trimmed V and J ends, which lost 2 bases and 8 bases, there was a span of 16 bases. Per germline, CDR1 GTSNPN and CDR2 SVGIG (reference sequence). The CDR3 totals 14 residues. CDR3 sequence (DNA): TGTGCCTGGAGTTGGGTCAGGGTGGAGGATGAGCAGTTCTTC. This gives the protein CAWSWVRVEDEQFF.

The V call is TRBV15, the J call TRBJ2-1; D possibly corresponds to TRBD2 (5 bases). The germline V gene encodes CDR1 LNHNV and CDR2 YYDKDF (reference sequence). The CDR3 totals 14 residues. Between the trimmed V and J ends, which lost 11 bases and 2 bases, there was a span of 16 bases. The CDR3 DNA sequence: TGTGCCTCCGCGAGGAAGGAGGCCTACAATGAGCAGTTCTTC. Translation gives CASARKEAYNEQFF.

In its sample, this clone was seen once. The chain uses TRBV9 and TRBJ2-1; 14 positions agree with TRBD2. The germline CDR1 and CDR2 sequences are SGDLS and YYNGEE. J lost 7 bases, V lost 0 bases, and 9 bases had no gene match. This CDR3 is built from 18 residues. The CDR3 DNA follows: TGTGCCAGCAGCGTAGAAGGCCGACTAGCGGGAGGGCCGAATGAGCAGTTCTTC. Protein: CASSVEGRLAGGPNEQFF.

J is TRBJ1-5 and V is TRBV5-6; D is unresolved. This CDR3 has 16 amino acids. Trimming removed 0 bases at V and 4 bases at J, with 14 bases between. From germline, CDR1 is SGHDT and CDR2 YYEEEE. CDR3 sequence reads: CASSLGLRSLNQPQHF. The CDR3 nucleotides are TGTGCCAGCAGCTTGGGTCTCAGATCCCTGAATCAGCCCCAGCATTTT. The full variable domain, rest sourced from reference TRBV5-6 and TRBJ1-5, is DAGVTQSPTHLIKTRGQQVTLRCSPKSGHDTVSWYQQALGQGPQFIFQYYEEEERQRGNFPDRFSGHQFPNYSSELNVNALLLGDSALYLCASSLGLRSLNQPQHFGDGTRLSIL.